This TCR beta chain was sequenced in a study of human T cells and chemical hapten exposure. Overall study findings and caveats: There was no change with DPC sensitization in TCRs above 1 in 1000 frequency.

Germline CDR1 reads LNHDA; CDR2 reads SQIVND (reference sequence). The CDR3 extends over 15 amino acids. With 3 bases removed from V and 7 bases from J, the gap between germline ends came to 18 bases. Unique molecular identifiers were affixed to discrete cDNA molecules within the library. Under the authors' procedure: Counts of TCRs in each sample centred on a median of 95,638 and extended from approximately 25,000 to 650,000. TCRdb analysed the RACE reads with MiXCR anew, one entry per CDR3 protein. The V and J calls shown here were made by TCRdb, not taken from the authors' results. The data show about 110,000 distinct CDR3 sequences, approximately 11% seen once. This clonotype was counted at least ten times. The target antigen is unknown. Noted time point: patch test 1, 2 weeks after DPC sensitization. Treatment of the sample: therapeutic diphenylcyclopropenone sensitization with weekly scalp DPC.

The genes are TRBV19 and TRBJ1-2, with D possibly being TRBD1 (5 bases). The sequence was obtained from a woman aged 40-49 years with alopecia areata. Some clones in this sample may be carry-over from other donors' samples. The sequencing here drew on whole blood, taken in connection with sensitization to the hapten diphenylcyclopropenone (DPC). CDR3 nucleotides: TGTGCCAGTAGTATTTTAGAGGGACGGAGACGTGGCTACACCTTC. It yields the protein CASSILEGRRRGYTF.